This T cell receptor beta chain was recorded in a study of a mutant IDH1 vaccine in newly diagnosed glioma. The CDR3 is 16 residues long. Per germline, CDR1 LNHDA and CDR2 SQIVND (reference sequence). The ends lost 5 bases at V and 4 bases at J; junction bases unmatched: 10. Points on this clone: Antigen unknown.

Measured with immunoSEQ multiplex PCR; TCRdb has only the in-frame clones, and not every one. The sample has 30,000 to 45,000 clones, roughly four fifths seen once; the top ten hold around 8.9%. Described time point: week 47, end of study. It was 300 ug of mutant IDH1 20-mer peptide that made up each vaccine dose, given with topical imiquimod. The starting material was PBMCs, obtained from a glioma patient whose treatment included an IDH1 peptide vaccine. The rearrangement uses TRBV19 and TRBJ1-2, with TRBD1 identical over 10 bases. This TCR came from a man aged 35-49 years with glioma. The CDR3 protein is CASSAPGQGFTYGYTF. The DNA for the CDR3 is TGTGCCAGTAGTGCCCCGGGACAGGGGTTTACCTATGGCTACACCTTC.